One sample yielded the 21 T cell receptor beta chains listed below, sequenced in a study of CD8 T cells in ankylosing spondylitis. TCRdb recomputed calls from the 5' RACE reads with MiXCR, one row per CDR3 protein. The table has 200,000 to 250,000 distinct CDR3 sequences, around 32% seen once. Sequencing input: blood, either unsorted or a sorted T cell fraction (not recorded which). The receptors derive from a male donor with ankylosing spondylitis or in good health (not recorded which).

This clonotype came up a few times. This chain uses TRBV29-1 with TRBJ1-1; D ambiguous. CDR3 size: 11 residues. Deletions cut 1 base from V and 3 bases from J, with 3 bases between. Germline CDR1 reads SQVTM; CDR2 reads ANQGSEA. DNA for the CDR3: TGCAGCGTTGAAGTGTACACTGAAGCTTTCTTT. It codes for CSVEVYTEAFF.

This clonotype was counted a few times. The chain uses TRBV20-1 and TRBJ1-1, with 7 bases identical to TRBD1. V shed 6 bases and J 6 bases; nucleotides not matched to a gene: 13. CDR1 is DFQATT and CDR2 is SNEGSKA in the germline V gene (reference sequence). This CDR3 spans 14 amino acids. CDR3 in amino acids: CSAMESGQSSEAFF. The CDR3 bases are TGCAGTGCCATGGAATCGGGACAGAGCTCTGAAGCTTTCTTT.

The chain recombines TRBV10-3 with TRBJ1-2; 9 bases agree with TRBD1. The germline gives CDR1 ENHRY, CDR2 SYGVKD. The CDR3 consists of 15 residues. V lost 10 bases to trimming and J lost 2 bases; unmatched junction nucleotides: 11. The CDR3 sequence: CATNQGGQGNYGYTF. The CDR3 coding sequence is TGTGCCACCAACCAAGGGGGACAGGGAAACTATGGCTACACCTTC.

This chain joins TRBV20-1 and TRBJ2-5, with D uncertain. Trimming removed 5 bases at V and 4 bases at J, with 14 bases between. Germline V gene sequence: CDR1 DFQATT, CDR2 SNEGSKA (reference sequence). The CDR3 length is 13 residues. The CDR3 sequence is CSAVLPVGETQYF. The CDR3 bases are TGCAGTGCTGTCCTGCCAGTTGGAGAGACCCAGTACTTC.

The CDR3 DNA reads TGCAGTGCTAGGGGGGGGCCACGTCGATACGAGCAGTACTTC. Amino acids: CSARGGPRRYEQYF. The chain has TRBV20-1 and TRBJ2-7, with D tentatively TRBD2 (7 bases). Germline assignment: CDR1 DFQATT and CDR2 SNEGSKA (reference sequence). The CDR3 consists of 14 residues. Trimming removed 3 bases from V and 4 bases from J, with 16 bases in between.

The chain couples TRBV5-1 to TRBJ1-2; TRBD1 matches at 9 bases. V shed 4 bases, J shed 4 bases, and the junction held 8 bases outside the gene matches. The germline CDR1 and CDR2 sequences are SGHRS and YFSETQ. This CDR3 is 15 amino acids long. The CDR3 spells CASSPYRGQSYGYTF. CDR3 sequence (DNA): TGCGCCAGCAGCCCCTACAGGGGGCAGAGCTATGGCTACACCTTC.

The chain employs TRBV12-3 or TRBV12-4 and TRBJ1-1, with D possibly being TRBD1 (6 bases). The CDR3 is made up of 13 amino acids. V was shortened by 7 bases and J by 7 bases, with 16 bases between the two germline ends. The CDR3 DNA reads as TGTGCCAGCACCATACAGGGCCAGGGTGAAGCTTTCTTT. Translated: CASTIQGQGEAFF.

This clonotype was picked up a small number of times. The chain has TRBV5-1 and TRBJ2-2; no clear D. Trimming took off 4 bases at V and 0 bases at J, with 13 bases between the two ends. The CDR3 is 16 residues long. Germline V gene data show CDR1 as SGHRS and CDR2 as YFSETQ. CDR3 DNA sequence: TGCGCCAGCAGCCTCGGTAGTGCCTCGAACACCGGGGAGCTGTTTTTT. Amino acids: CASSLGSASNTGELFF.

This clonotype has more than one count but fewer than ten. This chain joins TRBV20-1 and TRBJ1-6; TRBD1 might be the D (5 bases). V was shortened by 4 bases and J by 5 bases, with 15 bases between the two germline ends. Per the germline V gene, CDR1 is DFQATT and CDR2 is SNEGSKA (reference sequence). This CDR3 is built from 15 residues. The CDR3 region is CSAMVRRGNNSPLHF. The CDR3 DNA sequence: TGCAGTGCTATGGTCCGAAGGGGTAATAATTCACCCCTCCACTTT.

V usage is TRBV24-1 and J usage is TRBJ1-2; TRBD1 might be the D (5 bases). Germline-derived CDR1 and CDR2 are KGHDR and SFDVKD. The CDR3 runs 15 residues. Deletions cut 0 bases from V and 8 bases from J, with 15 bases between. The CDR3 loop is CATSDLKKGRWGYTF. The CDR3, as DNA: TGTGCCACCAGTGATTTGAAGAAGGGGAGATGGGGCTACACCTTC.

The chain couples TRBV9 to TRBJ1-1; the D gene is possibly TRBD1 (5 bases). V shed 0 bases and J shed 3 bases, with 9 bases lying between them. CDR3 length: 14 amino acids. Per germline, CDR1 SGDLS and CDR2 YYNGEE. CDR3 DNA: TGTGCCAGCAGCGTAGGGGAGGGGTACACTGAAGCTTTCTTT. Its protein is CASSVGEGYTEAFF.

This clonotype showed up many times. This chain joins TRBV20-1 and TRBJ2-7; D not certain. Germline V gene lookup returns CDR1 DFQATT and CDR2 SNEGSKA (reference sequence). V lost 6 bases to trimming and J lost 3 bases, with 12 bases between them. CDR3 size: 12 residues. The CDR3 here is CSATTGNYEQYF. Written as DNA, the CDR3 is TGCAGTGCCACTACTGGCAACTACGAGCAGTACTTC.

This clonotype was observed a few times. This chain links TRBV7-6 with TRBJ2-7; tentatively, D is TRBD2 (5 bases). Per germline, CDR1 SGHVS and CDR2 FNYEAQ. The CDR3 runs to 12 residues. Deletions cut 8 bases from V and 4 bases from J, with 12 bases between. The CDR3 nucleotides read TGTGCCAGCCGGGGAGCCCAATACGAGCAGTACTTC. This encodes CASRGAQYEQYF.

The rearrangement joins TRBV5-1 to TRBJ2-7; 7 bases are shared with TRBD1. V lost 4 bases, J lost 1 base, and 5 bases stayed unmatched. Germline V gene data show CDR1 as SGHRS and CDR2 as YFSETQ. CDR3 length equals 14 residues. The CDR3 sequence is CASSLDRYSYEQYF. The CDR3 nucleotides are TGCGCCAGCAGCCTGGACAGGTATTCCTACGAGCAGTACTTC.

This clonotype was seen only a few times. The CDR3 protein is CSKTSGSWEYF. CDR3 in DNA: TGCAGTAAAACTAGCGGGTCTTGGGAGTACTTC. The V gene is TRBV20-1, the J gene TRBJ2-7, with 9 bases identical to TRBD2. V lost 8 bases and J lost 11; bases outside the gene matches: 10. The CDR3 totals 11 residues. Germline V gene sequence: CDR1 DFQATT, CDR2 SNEGSKA (reference sequence).

This clonotype has more than one count but fewer than ten. This chain uses TRBV9 with TRBJ2-1; 9 nucleotides match TRBD2. Germline V gives CDR1 SGDLS, CDR2 YYNGEE. V was clipped by 2 bases and J by 4 bases; unmatched bases: 10. The CDR3 runs 17 residues. CDR3 DNA: TGTGCCAGCAGCGTGGCCCTAACTAGCGGGCCTTACAATGAGCAGTTCTTC. It translates to CASSVALTSGPYNEQFF.

This clonotype was seen only a few times. This chain links TRBV28 with TRBJ2-7; 9 bases map to TRBD1. V lost 2 bases to trimming and J lost 2 bases; unmatched junction nucleotides: 7. The germline CDR1 and CDR2 sequences are MDHEN and SYDVKM. The CDR3 consists of 16 residues. The CDR3 DNA reads as TGTGCCAGCAGTTTAGGGACAGGGCCACCCCCCTACGAGCAGTACTTC. Encoded protein: CASSLGTGPPPYEQYF.

The genes are TRBV7-6 and TRBJ2-5, with no clear D. CDR1 SGHVS and CDR2 FNYEAQ come from the germline V gene. The CDR3 sequence is 13 residues long. The germline V and J ends were trimmed by 3 bases and 2 bases, with 7 bases remaining between them. CDR3 sequence: CASSLTLQETQYF. The CDR3 nucleotides are TGTGCCAGCAGCTTGACGTTACAAGAGACCCAGTACTTC.

J is TRBJ2-5 and V is TRBV5-6; perhaps TRBD2 as D (6 bases). V shed 3 bases and J shed 0 bases, with 12 bases lying between them. This CDR3 spans 15 amino acids. In germline, CDR1 is SGHDT, CDR2 YYEEEE. The CDR3 nucleotides read TGTGCCAGCAGCTCAGACCGGGACTACCAAGAGACCCAGTACTTC. This encodes CASSSDRDYQETQYF.

This clonotype was recorded a few times. V and J are TRBV6-2 or TRBV6-3 and TRBJ2-1; 9 nucleotides match TRBD1. From germline, CDR1 is MNHEY and CDR2 SVGEGT. The J segment lost 8 bases and the V segment lost 8 bases, leaving 13 bases of the junction unmatched. This CDR3 is built from 15 residues. As DNA, the CDR3 is TGTGCCAGCTCTAGGGGACAGGGTACCGTCTATGAGCAGTTCTTC. It codes for CASSRGQGTVYEQFF.

V usage is TRBV24-1 and J usage is TRBJ2-1; no definite D call. V was cut by 1 base and J by 7 bases, with 1 base left in between. The CDR3 length is 11 residues. Germline lookup yields CDR1 KGHDR and CDR2 SFDVKD. This chain's CDR3 is CATSDFNEQFF. The CDR3 region has the DNA TGTGCCACCAGTGATTTTAATGAGCAGTTCTTC.